The 15 T cell receptor beta chains below come from one sample, sequenced in a study of T cells in Graves' hyperthyroidism and ophthalmopathy. Authors of the study amplified TCR beta CDR3 regions from RNA transcripts. Initially, a first-round RT-PCR of the TCR CDR3 employed the HTBI primer set. One entry per CDR3 protein, called by TCRdb with MiXCR from the multiplex PCR reads. The sample shows roughly 250,000 distinct CDR3 sequences, roughly 15% of them seen only once. Sequenced sample: blood. The source of these receptors is a woman aged 40 to 50 with Graves' hyperthyroidism that later progressed to Graves' ophthalmopathy.

This clonotype was recorded many times. CDR3 nucleotides: TGTGCCAGTTCTCCGGGACGGAATTCCGAGCAGTACTTC. This translates into CASSPGRNSEQYF. The chain joins TRBV2 to TRBJ2-7; TRBD1 or TRBD2 may be the D gene (5 bases each). The CDR3 totals 13 residues. V dropped 9 bases and J dropped 6 bases, with 18 bases sitting between them. CDR1 is SNHLY and CDR2 is FYNNEI in the germline V gene.

This clonotype was picked up many times. The chain has TRBV28 and TRBJ2-2; 9 nucleotides agree with TRBD1. The CDR3 has 14 amino acids. From germline, CDR1 is MDHEN and CDR2 SYDVKM. The V segment lost 6 bases and the J segment 7 bases; nucleotides outside the gene matches: 6. This CDR3 reads CASSWDREGGELFF. As DNA, the CDR3 is TGTGCCAGCAGCTGGGACAGGGAAGGCGGGGAGCTGTTTTTT.

In its sample, this clonotype was seen many times. The genes are TRBV28 and TRBJ2-7; D call uncertain. There are 14 residues in the CDR3. Trimming shortened V by 5 bases and J by 0 bases, and 11 bases separated the two germline ends. From germline, CDR1 is MDHEN and CDR2 SYDVKM. The CDR3 spells CASSPTVSSYEQYF. The CDR3 DNA reads as TGTGCCAGCAGTCCCACAGTTAGCTCCTACGAGCAGTACTTC.

This clonotype was recorded at least ten times. V gene TRBV18 combines with J gene TRBJ2-5, with D perhaps matching TRBD2 (5 bases). The CDR3 is 14 residues long. Between the trimmed V and J ends, which lost 4 bases and 4 bases, there was a span of 13 bases. Looked up from germline, CDR1 is KGHSH and CDR2 is LQKENI. The chain's CDR3 is CASSQMEAPETQYF. The CDR3 nucleotides read TGTGCCAGCTCACAAATGGAGGCGCCAGAGACCCAGTACTTC.

This clonotype was recorded at least ten times. The chain carries TRBV6-1 and TRBJ2-6; the D gene could be TRBD1 or TRBD2 (6 bases each). The ends were cut back, 5 bases at V and 1 base at J, with 18 bases in the middle. Germline values: CDR1 MNHNS, CDR2 SASEGT. The CDR3 totals 18 residues. The CDR3 DNA reads as TGTGCCAGCAGTTATTCCAACGGGGGCATTTCTGGGGCCAACGTCCTGACTTTC. This gives the protein CASSYSNGGISGANVLTF.

This clonotype was counted ten times or more. The CDR3 is CSVEDRGNEQFF. As DNA, the CDR3 is TGCAGCGTTGAGGACAGGGGCAATGAGCAGTTCTTC. The chain uses TRBV29-1 and TRBJ2-1; TRBD1 matches 9 bases. CDR1 and CDR2 (germline): SQVTM, ANQGSEA. J lost 6 bases, V lost 3 bases, and 0 bases had no gene match. The CDR3 spans 12 residues.

The table lists this clonotype with many counts. The V call is TRBV11-2, the J call TRBJ2-1; D gene uncertain. There are 15 residues in the CDR3. V was clipped by 5 bases and J by 3 bases, with 14 bases between them. The germline gives CDR1 SGHAT, CDR2 FQNNGV. The CDR3 spells CASSASVSVYNEQFF. The CDR3 DNA is TGTGCCAGCAGCGCTTCAGTGTCAGTCTACAATGAGCAGTTCTTC.

The genes are TRBV5-8 and TRBJ1-4, with D tentatively TRBD1 (6 bases). Germline CDR1 is SGHTS and CDR2 is YDEGEE. Trimming cost V 4 bases and J 10 bases, with 23 bases left between them. The CDR3 has 16 residues. CDR3 protein: CASSRYLGGGSRKLFF. In nucleotides, the CDR3 is TGTGCCAGCAGCCGCTATTTAGGTGGGGGCTCAAGAAAACTGTTTTTT.

This clonotype has at least ten counts. V gene TRBV4-1 combines with J gene TRBJ2-5; D gene unclear. CDR1 and CDR2 from the germline V gene are MGHRA and YSYEKL. The CDR3 runs to 14 residues. Trimming cost V 2 bases and J 5 bases, with 12 bases left between them. CDR3 amino acids: CASSQWYRQETQYF. CDR3 in DNA: TGCGCCAGCAGCCAATGGTACCGCCAGGAGACCCAGTACTTC.

This clonotype appeared many times. The genes are TRBV6-2 or TRBV6-3 and TRBJ2-5; no definite D call. V lost 7 bases and J 4 bases, leaving 13 bases between the germline ends. The CDR3 contains 13 residues. The germline gives CDR1 MNHEY, CDR2 SVGEGT. The CDR3, as DNA: TGTGCCAGCATTAGAGGACGATCAGAGACCCAGTACTTC. Its translation is CASIRGRSETQYF.

This clonotype was seen a handful of times. The CDR3 DNA is TGTGCCAGCAGCCCTACCGGGACAGGGTCTGATAGCAATCAGCCCCAGCATTTT. Protein product: CASSPTGTGSDSNQPQHF. V and J are TRBV6-1 and TRBJ1-5; 9 bases are a match to TRBD1. CDR3 length: 18 residues. Trimming at V came to 6 bases and at J to 0 bases, leaving 12 bases not matched to a gene. The germline gives CDR1 MNHNS, CDR2 SASEGT.

This clonotype has ten or more counts. The chain is built from TRBV6-1 and TRBJ2-2; TRBD2 is a possible D gene (5 bases). Looked up from germline, CDR1 is MNHNS and CDR2 is SASEGT. Trimming pared 6 bases from V and 3 bases from J, leaving 17 bases between. The CDR3 length is 16 residues. The CDR3 loop is CASRPPMAGHTGELFF. As DNA, the CDR3 is TGTGCCAGCAGACCCCCGATGGCGGGTCACACCGGGGAGCTGTTTTTT.

This clonotype showed up many times. The CDR3: CASSPQGDTYEQYF. DNA for the CDR3: TGTGCCAGCTCACCTCAGGGGGATACCTACGAGCAGTACTTC. The chain couples TRBV18 to TRBJ2-7, with 7 nucleotides matching TRBD1. V gave up 3 bases and J gave up 2 bases; unmatched junction bases: 4. The germline V gene encodes CDR1 KGHSH and CDR2 LQKENI. CDR3 size: 14 residues.

This clonotype was observed many times. J is TRBJ1-2 and V is TRBV30, with TRBD1 as a possible D gene (5 bases). V dropped 3 bases and J dropped 2 bases, with 7 bases sitting between them. The germline V gene has CDR1 GTSNPN and CDR2 SVGIG (reference sequence). This CDR3 spans 12 amino acids. Written as DNA, the CDR3 is TGTGCCTGGAGGACAGCAAACTATGGCTACACCTTC. This sequence encodes CAWRTANYGYTF. The entire variable domain, with the rest obtained from reference TRBV30 and TRBJ1-2, is as follows: SQTIHQWPATLVQPVGSPLSLECTVEGTSNPNLYWYRQAAGRGLQLLFYSVGIGQISSEVPQNLSASRPQDRQFILSSKKLLLSDSGFYLCAWRTANYGYTFGSGTRLTVV.

This chain joins TRBV7-3 and TRBJ2-1; tentatively, D is TRBD1 (6 bases). The CDR3 totals 15 residues. Germline V lookup: CDR1 SGHTA, CDR2 FQGTGA. V was shortened by 5 bases and J by 3 bases, with 14 bases between the two germline ends. The CDR3 protein is CASSQGKVGYNEQFF. As DNA, the CDR3 is TGTGCCAGCAGCCAGGGGAAAGTAGGCTACAATGAGCAGTTCTTC.